This T cell receptor beta chain was identified in a study of beta chain features in type 1 diabetes. This CDR3 contains 13 residues. Trimming took 4 bases from V and 4 from J, leaving 9 bases between them. Looked up from germline, CDR1 is PRHDT and CDR2 is FYEKMQ (reference sequence). Points on this clone: The antigen remains undetermined.

What was sequenced were expressed TCRB transcripts, since all of the isolated RNA had been reverse transcribed. Repertoires were generated with immunoSEQ multiplex PCR, while TCRdb's copy carries only in-frame clones and drops some. The top ten hold about 0.6% of the sample, which has 400,000 or so clones, 8% to 10% seen once. Study-level findings and limits: People with Type 1 diabetes carried modestly yet significantly shorter TCRB CDR3s in all four CD4+ subsets.

Source material: central memory CD4+ T cells from blood. This chain links TRBV13 with TRBJ2-3; no definite D call. The receptor's source is a man under 40 with type 1 diabetes. The CDR3: CASSSLTSDTQYF. CDR3 nucleotides: TGTGCCAGCAGCTCCCTCACTTCAGATACGCAGTATTTT.